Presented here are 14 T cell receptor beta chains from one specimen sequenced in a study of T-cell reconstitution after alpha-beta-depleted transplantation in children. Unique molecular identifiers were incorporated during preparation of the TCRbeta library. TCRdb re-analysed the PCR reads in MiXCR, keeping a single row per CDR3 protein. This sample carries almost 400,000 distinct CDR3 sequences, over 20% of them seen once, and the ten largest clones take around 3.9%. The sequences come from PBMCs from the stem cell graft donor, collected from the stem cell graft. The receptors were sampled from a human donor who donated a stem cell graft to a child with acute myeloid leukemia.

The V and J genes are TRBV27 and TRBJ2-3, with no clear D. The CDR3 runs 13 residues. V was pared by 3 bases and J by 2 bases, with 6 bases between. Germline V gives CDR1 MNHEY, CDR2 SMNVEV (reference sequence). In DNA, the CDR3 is TGTGCCAGCAGTTTGGTCCACACAGATACGCAGTATTTT. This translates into CASSLVHTDTQYF.

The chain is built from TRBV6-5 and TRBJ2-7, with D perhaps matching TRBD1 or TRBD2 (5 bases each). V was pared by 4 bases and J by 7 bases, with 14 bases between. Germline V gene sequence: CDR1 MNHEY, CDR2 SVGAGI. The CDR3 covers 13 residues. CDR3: CASSSTRGSEQYF. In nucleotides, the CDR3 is TGTGCCAGCAGTTCAACCCGGGGCTCGGAGCAGTACTTC.

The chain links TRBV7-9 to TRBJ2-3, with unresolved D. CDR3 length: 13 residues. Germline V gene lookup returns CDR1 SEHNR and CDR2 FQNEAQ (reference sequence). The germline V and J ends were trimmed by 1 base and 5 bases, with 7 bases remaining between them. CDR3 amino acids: CASSLDAGDTQYF. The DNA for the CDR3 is TGTGCCAGCAGCTTAGACGCAGGAGATACGCAGTATTTT.

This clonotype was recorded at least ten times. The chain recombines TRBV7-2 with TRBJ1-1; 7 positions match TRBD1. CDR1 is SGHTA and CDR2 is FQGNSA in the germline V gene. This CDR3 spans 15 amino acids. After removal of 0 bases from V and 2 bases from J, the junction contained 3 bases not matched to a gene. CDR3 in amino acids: CASSLASGGNTEAFF. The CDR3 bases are TGTGCCAGCAGCTTAGCGTCAGGGGGTAACACTGAAGCTTTCTTT.

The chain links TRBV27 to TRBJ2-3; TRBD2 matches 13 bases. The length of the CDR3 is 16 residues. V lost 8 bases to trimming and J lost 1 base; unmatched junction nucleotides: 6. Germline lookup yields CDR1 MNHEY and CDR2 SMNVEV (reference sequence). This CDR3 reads CASGFGLAGGTDTQYF. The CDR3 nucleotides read TGTGCCAGCGGCTTTGGACTAGCGGGAGGCACAGATACGCAGTATTTT.

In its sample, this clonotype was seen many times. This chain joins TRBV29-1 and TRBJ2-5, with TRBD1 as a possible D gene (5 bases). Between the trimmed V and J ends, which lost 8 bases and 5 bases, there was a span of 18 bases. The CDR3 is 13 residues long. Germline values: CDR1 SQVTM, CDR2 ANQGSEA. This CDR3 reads CSPTRQPGETQYF. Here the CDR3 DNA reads TGCAGCCCGACACGACAGCCCGGGGAGACCCAGTACTTC.

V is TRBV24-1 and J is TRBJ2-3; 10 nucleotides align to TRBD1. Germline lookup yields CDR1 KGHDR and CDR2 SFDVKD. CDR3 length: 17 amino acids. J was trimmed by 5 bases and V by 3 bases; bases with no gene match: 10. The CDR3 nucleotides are TGTGCCACCAGTGATGGGTCGGGACAGGGGCTTGGAGATACGCAGTATTTT. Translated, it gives CATSDGSGQGLGDTQYF.

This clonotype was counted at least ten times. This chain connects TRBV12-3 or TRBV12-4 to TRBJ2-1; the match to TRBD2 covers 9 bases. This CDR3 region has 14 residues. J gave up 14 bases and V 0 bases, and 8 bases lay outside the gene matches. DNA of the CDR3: TGTGCCAGCAGTTTAGCGCACAGCGGGAGGATTGAGTTCTTC. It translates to CASSLAHSGRIEFF.

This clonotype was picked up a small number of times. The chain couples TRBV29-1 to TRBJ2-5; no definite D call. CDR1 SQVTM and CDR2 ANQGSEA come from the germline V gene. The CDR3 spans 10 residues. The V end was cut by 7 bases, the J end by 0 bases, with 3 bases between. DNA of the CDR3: TGCAGCGGATACCAAGAGACCCAGTACTTC. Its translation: CSGYQETQYF.

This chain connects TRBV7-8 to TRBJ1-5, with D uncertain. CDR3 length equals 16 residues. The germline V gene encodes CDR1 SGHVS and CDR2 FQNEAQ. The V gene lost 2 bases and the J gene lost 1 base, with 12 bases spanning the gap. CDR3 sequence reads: CASSLSFLASNQPQHF. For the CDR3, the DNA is TGTGCCAGCAGCTTATCCTTTTTGGCGAGCAATCAGCCCCAGCATTTT. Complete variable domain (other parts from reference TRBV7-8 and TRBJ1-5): GAGVSQSPRYKVAKRGQDVALRCDPISGHVSLFWYQQALGQGPEFLTYFQNEAQLDKSGLPSDRFFAERPEGSVSTLKIQRTQQEDSAVYLCASSLSFLASNQPQHFGDGTRLSIL.

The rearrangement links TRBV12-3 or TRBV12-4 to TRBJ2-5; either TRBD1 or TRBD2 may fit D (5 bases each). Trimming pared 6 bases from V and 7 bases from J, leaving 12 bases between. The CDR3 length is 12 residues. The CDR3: CASSRDHMTQYF. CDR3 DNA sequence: TGTGCCAGCAGCCGGGACCACATGACCCAGTACTTC.

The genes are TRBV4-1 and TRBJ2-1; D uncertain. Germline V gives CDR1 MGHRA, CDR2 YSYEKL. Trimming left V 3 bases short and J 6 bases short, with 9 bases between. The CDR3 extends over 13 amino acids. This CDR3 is CASSQIIANEQFF. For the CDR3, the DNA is TGCGCCAGCAGCCAGATTATAGCCAATGAGCAGTTCTTC.

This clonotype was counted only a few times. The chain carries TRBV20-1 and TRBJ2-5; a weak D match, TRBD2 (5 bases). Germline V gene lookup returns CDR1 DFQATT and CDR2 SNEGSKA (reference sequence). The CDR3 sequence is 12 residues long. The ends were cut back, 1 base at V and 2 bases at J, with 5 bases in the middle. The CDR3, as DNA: TGCAGTGCTAGAGCGGGGCAAGAGACCCAGTACTTC. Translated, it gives CSARAGQETQYF.

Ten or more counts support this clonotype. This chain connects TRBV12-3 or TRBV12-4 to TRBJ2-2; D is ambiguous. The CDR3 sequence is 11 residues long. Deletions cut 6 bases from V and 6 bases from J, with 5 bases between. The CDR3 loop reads CASRSPGELFF. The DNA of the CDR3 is TGTGCCAGCAGGTCCCCCGGGGAGCTGTTTTTT.